The present T cell receptor beta chain was sequenced within a study of technical replicates of blood from several donors. TCRdb's copy holds only in-frame clones and misses some; the assay was immunoSEQ multiplex PCR. The repertoire holds approximately 79,000 clones, with around 97% as singletons. Germline CDR1 and CDR2: PRHDT and FYEKMQ (reference sequence). The CDR3 contains 15 residues. Trimming removed 2 bases from V and 3 bases from J, with 13 bases in between. Only one count was recorded for this clone. The V call is TRBV13, the J call TRBJ1-2, with D possibly TRBD1 on 6 matching bases. The TCR sequence derives from a human donor in good health. The sequenced sample was T cells isolated from PBMCs. This chain's CDR3 is CASSLLTGPYYGYTF. The CDR3 DNA reads as TGTGCCAGCAGCTTATTAACAGGGCCCTACTATGGCTACACCTTC. The variable domain in full, with the rest retrieved from reference TRBV13 and TRBJ1-2, is AAGVIQSPRHLIKEKRETATLKCYPIPRHDTVYWYQQGPGQDPQFLISFYEKMQSDKGSIPDRFSAQQFSDYHSELNMSSLELGDSALYFCASSLLTGPYYGYTFGSGTRLTVV.